The sequence of this T cell receptor beta chain was determined in a study of blood T cell repertoires in COVID-19. For the study at large: Acute and convalescent COVID-19 samples came from the United States, Italy and Spain. Nucleic acid was either cDNA or gDNA, and it came from T cells, B-cell-depleted T cells, or PBMCs.

Profiled with immunoSEQ multiplex PCR; TCRdb holds only in-frame clones, not every one. This sample has around 99,000 clones, with roughly 82% found just once. This CDR3 has 13 amino acids. V dropped 3 bases and J dropped 5; count of bases not matched to a gene: 5. Germline V gene lookup returns CDR1 SGHKS and CDR2 YYEKEE (reference sequence). This sequence was found in a woman at least 80 years old with active or convalescent COVID-19. This chain links TRBV5-5 with TRBJ2-7, with 7 nucleotides matching TRBD1. Source material: peripheral blood. The CDR3 is CASSSRTGHEQYF. The CDR3 nucleotides are TGTGCCAGCAGCTCCCGGACAGGCCACGAGCAGTACTTC.